This T cell receptor beta chain emerged from a study of post-analysis software for immune sequencing data. Points from the study as a whole: Higher frequency in patients than in controls was seen for about 5 TRBV segments, with TRBV5-6, TRBV5-1 and TRBV20-1 among them.

Unique molecular identifiers were built into the TCR beta cDNA libraries. TCRdb re-called the PCR reads through MiXCR, storing one row per CDR3 protein. The sample comprises 450,000 or so distinct CDR3 sequences, 40% to 55% of which are singletons, and about an eighth rests with the top ten. Only a few counts were recorded for this clonotype. Its antigen remains unknown. V was cut by 3 bases and J by 7 bases, with 10 bases left in between. Germline lookup yields CDR1 ENHRY and CDR2 SYGVKD. The CDR3 extends over 13 amino acids. The chain combines TRBV10-3 with TRBJ1-5; D call uncertain. Sequencing was done on a sample of blood. This TCR came from a girl aged 5-17 years with multiple sclerosis. The CDR3: CAISDRDVQPQHF. In nucleotides, the CDR3 is TGTGCCATCAGTGATAGGGATGTGCAGCCCCAGCATTTT.